This is a list of T cell receptor beta chains from one sample in a study of control samples from healthy donors and cancer patients. The data were produced by immunoSEQ multiplex PCR, yet TCRdb's version contains in-frame clones alone and is incomplete. The sample lists some 44,000 clones; 70% were seen once. Input material: formalin-fixed, paraffin-embedded tissue. Receptors were obtained from a male donor with melanoma. CDR3s include the opening cysteine and the closing phenylalanine or tryptophan. D genes are given only for firm matches. Clone size is not always given. Where it is, it says once, few, many or a class for expanded clones.

clone size: few
V gene: TRBV21-1
J gene: TRBJ2-3
D gene: NA
CDR3 protein: CASRSLTDTQYF
CDR3 DNA: TGTGCCAGTCGATCCCTCACAGATACGCAGTATTTT

clone size: NA
V gene: TRBV7-9
J gene: TRBJ2-5
D gene: NA
CDR3 protein: CASSQRQLQETQYF
CDR3 DNA: TGTGCCAGCAGCCAACGACAGCTGCAAGAGACCCAGTACTTC

clone size: NA
V gene: TRBV6-5
J gene: TRBJ2-1
D gene: NA
CDR3 protein: CASERENEQFF
CDR3 DNA: TGTGCCAGCGAACGGGAGAATGAGCAGTTCTTC

clone size: NA
V gene: TRBV6-5
J gene: TRBJ2-1
D gene: TRBD1
CDR3 protein: CASSPGTGGLSEQFF
CDR3 DNA: TGTGCCAGCAGCCCCGGGACAGGGGGGTTGAGTGAGCAGTTCTTC

clone size: medium-sized
V gene: TRBV28
J gene: TRBJ2-1
D gene: NA
CDR3 protein: CASSPYSASGVPFF
CDR3 DNA: TGTGCCAGCAGTCCGTATAGCGCTAGTGGCGTTCCGTTCTTC

clone size: NA
V gene: TRBV5-4
J gene: TRBJ2-1
D gene: TRBD2
CDR3 protein: CASSLPGLRPNEQFF
CDR3 DNA: TGTGCCAGCAGCTTACCGGGACTAAGGCCCAATGAGCAGTTCTTC

clone size: once
V gene: TRBV28
J gene: TRBJ2-1
D gene: NA
CDR3 protein: CASRLPFSWGGNEQFF
CDR3 DNA: TGTGCCAGCAGACTCCCCTTCTCCTGGGGTGGCAATGAGCAGTTCTTC

clone size: NA
V gene: TRBV28
J gene: TRBJ2-6
D gene: NA
CDR3 protein: CASLGDLANLGANVLTF
CDR3 DNA: TGTGCCAGCCTGGGTGACCTCGCAAACCTGGGGGCCAACGTCCTGACTTTC

clone size: few
V gene: TRBV5-5
J gene: TRBJ2-7
D gene: NA
CDR3 protein: CASSQRYEQYF
CDR3 DNA: TGTGCCAGCAGTCAACGGTACGAGCAGTACTTC

clone size: once
V gene: TRBV2
J gene: TRBJ2-1
D gene: NA
CDR3 protein: CASSEDVGWGGHEQFF
CDR3 DNA: TGTGCCAGCAGTGAAGACGTAGGGTGGGGGGGCCATGAGCAGTTCTTC

clone size: NA
V gene: TRBV15
J gene: TRBJ1-4
D gene: NA
CDR3 protein: CATSPATGEKLFF
CDR3 DNA: TGTGCCACCAGCCCGGCCACCGGCGAAAAACTGTTTTTT

clone size: many
V gene: TRBV14
J gene: TRBJ2-7
D gene: NA
CDR3 protein: CASSSGGPEQYF
CDR3 DNA: TGTGCCAGCAGCTCCGGAGGCCCCGAGCAGTACTTC

clone size: NA
V gene: TRBV11-2
J gene: TRBJ1-2
D gene: NA
CDR3 protein: CASSLEGASNYGYTF
CDR3 DNA: TGTGCCAGCAGCTTAGAGGGGGCTTCTAACTATGGCTACACCTTC

clone size: NA
V gene: TRBV6-6
J gene: TRBJ1-5
D gene: NA
CDR3 protein: CASSYGSNQPQHF
CDR3 DNA: TGTGCCAGCAGTTACGGGAGCAATCAGCCCCAGCATTTT

clone size: NA
V gene: TRBV7-9
J gene: TRBJ2-2
D gene: TRBD2
CDR3 protein: CASSLSGGRPGELFF
CDR3 DNA: TGTGCCAGCAGCCTGAGCGGGGGGCGCCCCGGGGAGCTGTTTTTT

clone size: NA
V gene: TRBV7-8
J gene: TRBJ2-5
D gene: NA
CDR3 protein: CASSLLDGSGETQYF
CDR3 DNA: TGTGCCAGCAGCTTATTAGACGGCTCTGGGGAGACCCAGTACTTC

clone size: NA
V gene: TRBV11-3
J gene: TRBJ2-7
D gene: TRBD2
CDR3 protein: CASSPRSSGRGLYEQYF
CDR3 DNA: TGTGCCAGCAGCCCCCGAAGTAGCGGGAGGGGATTATACGAGCAGTACTTC

clone size: NA
V gene: TRBV19
J gene: TRBJ1-2
D gene: NA
CDR3 protein: CASKEDYGYTF
CDR3 DNA: TGTGCCTCCAAGGAGGACTATGGCTACACCTTC

clone size: NA
V gene: TRBV7-6
J gene: TRBJ2-1
D gene: NA
CDR3 protein: CASSSSLGGGNEQFF
CDR3 DNA: TGTGCCAGCAGCTCATCCCTTGGGGGAGGTAATGAGCAGTTCTTC

clone size: few
V gene: TRBV6-6
J gene: TRBJ2-7
D gene: NA
CDR3 protein: CASSYTPQGSYEQYF
CDR3 DNA: TGTGCCAGCAGTTACACACCTCAGGGGAGCTACGAGCAGTACTTC

clone size: NA
V gene: TRBV11-2
J gene: TRBJ2-5
D gene: NA
CDR3 protein: CASSFNGEETQYF
CDR3 DNA: TGTGCCAGCAGCTTCAACGGAGAAGAGACCCAGTACTTC

clone size: NA
V gene: TRBV11-3
J gene: TRBJ2-1
D gene: NA
CDR3 protein: CASSLEVGGSYYNEQFF
CDR3 DNA: TGTGCCAGCAGCTTAGAGGTGGGGGGATCCTACTACAATGAGCAGTTCTTC

clone size: few
V gene: TRBV28
J gene: TRBJ2-7
D gene: TRBD2
CDR3 protein: CASGRPGLGYEQYF
CDR3 DNA: TGTGCCAGCGGACGACCGGGACTAGGCTACGAGCAGTACTTC

clone size: NA
V gene: TRBV5-1
J gene: TRBJ1-4
D gene: NA
CDR3 protein: CASSSGTPGEKLFF
CDR3 DNA: TGCGCCAGCAGCTCCGGGACACCTGGTGAAAAACTGTTTTTT

clone size: few
V gene: TRBV2
J gene: TRBJ2-1
D gene: NA
CDR3 protein: CASSEEAAEQFF
CDR3 DNA: TGTGCCAGCAGTGAGGAGGCTGCTGAGCAGTTCTTC

clone size: NA
V gene: TRBV4-2
J gene: TRBJ2-3
D gene: NA
CDR3 protein: CASSPGAGDTQYF
CDR3 DNA: TGTGCCAGCAGCCCCGGTGCCGGAGATACGCAGTATTTT

clone size: NA
V gene: TRBV28
J gene: TRBJ1-2
D gene: TRBD1
CDR3 protein: CASSPTGGRRGYTF
CDR3 DNA: TGTGCCAGCAGTCCTACAGGGGGGAGGCGCGGCTACACCTTC

clone size: NA
V gene: TRBV28
J gene: TRBJ1-5
D gene: NA
CDR3 protein: CASLLRTGSNSNQPQHF
CDR3 DNA: TGTGCCAGCCTCCTTCGAACGGGCAGCAATAGCAATCAGCCCCAGCATTTT

clone size: few
V gene: TRBV27
J gene: TRBJ2-3
D gene: TRBD2
CDR3 protein: CASSPGLAGSDTQYF
CDR3 DNA: TGTGCCAGCAGTCCGGGACTAGCGGGATCAGATACGCAGTATTTT

clone size: once
V gene: TRBV9
J gene: TRBJ2-1
D gene: TRBD2
CDR3 protein: CASTPTSGLYNEQFF
CDR3 DNA: TGTGCCAGCACTCCGACTAGCGGCCTCTACAATGAGCAGTTCTTC

clone size: NA
V gene: TRBV2
J gene: TRBJ1-2
D gene: NA
CDR3 protein: CASRDPGGIYGYTF
CDR3 DNA: TGTGCCAGCAGGGACCCCGGCGGCATCTATGGCTACACCTTC

clone size: NA
V gene: TRBV28
J gene: TRBJ2-7
D gene: TRBD2
CDR3 protein: CASSLKSGTSRYEQYF
CDR3 DNA: TGTGCCAGCAGTCTCAAATCCGGGACTAGCAGATACGAGCAGTACTTC

clone size: NA
V gene: TRBV4-2
J gene: TRBJ2-5
D gene: TRBD2
CDR3 protein: CASSPGLAGGQGAQYF
CDR3 DNA: TGTGCCAGCAGCCCGGGACTAGCGGGAGGGCAAGGGGCCCAGTACTTC